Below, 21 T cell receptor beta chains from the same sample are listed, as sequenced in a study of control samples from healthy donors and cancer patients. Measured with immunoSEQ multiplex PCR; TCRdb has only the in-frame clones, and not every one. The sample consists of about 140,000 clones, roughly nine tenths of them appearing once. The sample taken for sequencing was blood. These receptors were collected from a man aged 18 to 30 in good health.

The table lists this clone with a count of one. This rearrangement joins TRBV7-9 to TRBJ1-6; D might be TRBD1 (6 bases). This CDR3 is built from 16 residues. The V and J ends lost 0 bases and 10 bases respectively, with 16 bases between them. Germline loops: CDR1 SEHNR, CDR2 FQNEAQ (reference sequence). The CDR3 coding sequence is TGTGCCAGCAGCTTAGCGGGTATGGGGGCCGGCTCACCCCTCCACTTT. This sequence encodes CASSLAGMGAGSPLHF.

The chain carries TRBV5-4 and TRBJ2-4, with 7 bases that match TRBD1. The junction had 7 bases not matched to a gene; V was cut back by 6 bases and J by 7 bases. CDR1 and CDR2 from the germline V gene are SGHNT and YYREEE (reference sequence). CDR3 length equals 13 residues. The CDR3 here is CASNDEGANIQYF. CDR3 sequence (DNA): TGTGCCAGCAACGACGAGGGGGCCAACATTCAGTACTTC.

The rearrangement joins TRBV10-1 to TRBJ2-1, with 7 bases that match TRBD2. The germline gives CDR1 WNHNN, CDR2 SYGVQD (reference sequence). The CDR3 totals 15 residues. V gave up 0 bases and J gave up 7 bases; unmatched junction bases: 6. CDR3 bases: TGCGCCAGCAGTGAGTCGGGCGGGGGATGGAATGAGCAGTTCTTC. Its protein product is CASSESGGGWNEQFF.

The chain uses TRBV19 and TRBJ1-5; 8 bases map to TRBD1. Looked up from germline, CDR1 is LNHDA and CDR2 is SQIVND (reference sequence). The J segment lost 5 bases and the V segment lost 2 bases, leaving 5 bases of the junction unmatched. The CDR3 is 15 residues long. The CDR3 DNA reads TGTGCCAGTAGTATACTCTCGACAGGGGATCAGCCCCAGCATTTT. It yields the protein CASSILSTGDQPQHF.

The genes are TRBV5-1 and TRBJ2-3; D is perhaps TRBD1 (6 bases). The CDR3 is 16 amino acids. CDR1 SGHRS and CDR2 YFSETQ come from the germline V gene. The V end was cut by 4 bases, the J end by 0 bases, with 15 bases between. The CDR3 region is CASSLGMGASTDTQYF. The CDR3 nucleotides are TGCGCCAGCAGCCTTGGGATGGGGGCGAGCACAGATACGCAGTATTTT.

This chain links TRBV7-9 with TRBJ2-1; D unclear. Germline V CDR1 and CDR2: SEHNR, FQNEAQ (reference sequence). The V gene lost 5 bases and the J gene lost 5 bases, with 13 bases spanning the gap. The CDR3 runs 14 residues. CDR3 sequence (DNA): TGTGCCAGCAGCGAACAAACCGAGCACAATGAGCAGTTCTTC. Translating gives CASSEQTEHNEQFF.

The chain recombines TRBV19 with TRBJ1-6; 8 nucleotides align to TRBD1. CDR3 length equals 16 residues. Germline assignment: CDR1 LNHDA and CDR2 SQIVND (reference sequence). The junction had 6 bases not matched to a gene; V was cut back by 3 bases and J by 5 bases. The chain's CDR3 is CASSMEGQGDNSPLHF. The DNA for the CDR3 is TGTGCCAGTAGTATGGAAGGACAGGGTGATAATTCACCCCTCCACTTT.

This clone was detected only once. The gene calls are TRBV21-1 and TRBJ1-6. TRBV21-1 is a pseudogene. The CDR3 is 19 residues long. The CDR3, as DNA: TGTGCCAGCAGCAAAGTGTGTGGCCTCTCGAGCTCCTATAATTCACCCCTCCACTTT. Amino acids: CASSKVCGLSSSYNSPLHF.

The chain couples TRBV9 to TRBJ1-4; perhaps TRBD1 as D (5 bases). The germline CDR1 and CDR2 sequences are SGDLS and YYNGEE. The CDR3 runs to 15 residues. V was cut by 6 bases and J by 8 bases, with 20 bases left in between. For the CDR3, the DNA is TGTGCCAGCACCAAGGGCTCCACCGGGGGAGAAAAACTGTTTTTT. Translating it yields CASTKGSTGGEKLFF. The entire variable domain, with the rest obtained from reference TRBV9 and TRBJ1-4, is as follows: DSGVTQTPKHLITATGQRVTLRCSPRSGDLSVYWYQQSLDQGLQFLIQYYNGEERAKGNILERFSAQQFPDLHSELNLSSLELGDSALYFCASTKGSTGGEKLFFGSGTQLSVL.

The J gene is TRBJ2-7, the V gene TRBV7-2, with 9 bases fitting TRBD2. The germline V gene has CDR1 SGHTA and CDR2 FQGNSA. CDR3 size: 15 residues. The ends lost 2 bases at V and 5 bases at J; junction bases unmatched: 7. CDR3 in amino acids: CASSLKGGGANEQYF. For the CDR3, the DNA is TGTGCCAGCAGCTTAAAGGGCGGGGGGGCAAACGAGCAGTACTTC. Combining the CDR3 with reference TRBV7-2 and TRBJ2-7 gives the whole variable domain GAGVSQSPSNKVTEKGKDVELRCDPISGHTALYWYRQSLGQGLEFLIYFQGNSAPDKSGLPSDRFSAERTGGSVSTLTIQRTQQEDSAVYLCASSLKGGGANEQYFGPGTRLTVT.

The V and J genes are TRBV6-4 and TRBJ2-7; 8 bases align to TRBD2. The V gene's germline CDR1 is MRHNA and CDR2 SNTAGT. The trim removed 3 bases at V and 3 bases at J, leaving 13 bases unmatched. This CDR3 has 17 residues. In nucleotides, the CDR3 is TGTGCCAGCAGTGATGGGGTGGAAGCGGGGGTGGGCTACGAGCAGTACTTC. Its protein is CASSDGVEAGVGYEQYF.

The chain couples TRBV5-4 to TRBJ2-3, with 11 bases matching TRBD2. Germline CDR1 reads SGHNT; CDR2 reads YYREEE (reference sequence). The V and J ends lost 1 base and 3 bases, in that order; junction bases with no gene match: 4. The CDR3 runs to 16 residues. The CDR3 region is CASSLPSGGSTDTQYF. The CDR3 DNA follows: TGTGCCAGCAGCTTGCCTAGCGGGGGGTCAACAGATACGCAGTATTTT.

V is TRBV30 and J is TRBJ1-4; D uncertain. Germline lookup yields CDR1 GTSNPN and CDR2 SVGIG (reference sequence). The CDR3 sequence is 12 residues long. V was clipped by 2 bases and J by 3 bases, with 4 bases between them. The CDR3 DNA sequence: TGTGCCTGGAGTATCCCTAATGAAAAACTGTTTTTT. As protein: CAWSIPNEKLFF.

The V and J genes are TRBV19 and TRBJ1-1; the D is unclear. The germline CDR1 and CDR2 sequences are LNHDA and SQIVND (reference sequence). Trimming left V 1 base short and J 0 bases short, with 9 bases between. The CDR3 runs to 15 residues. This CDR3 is CASSIGYGLNTEAFF. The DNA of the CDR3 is TGTGCCAGTAGTATAGGTTACGGTTTGAACACTGAAGCTTTCTTT.

The CDR3 region is CASNPGQFNQPQHF. DNA of the CDR3: TGTGCCAGCAACCCCGGGCAGTTCAATCAGCCCCAGCATTTT. V is TRBV7-2 and J is TRBJ1-5; D gene ambiguous. V lost 7 bases, J lost 3 bases, and 13 bases lay in between. From germline, CDR1 is SGHTA and CDR2 FQGNSA. This CDR3 spans 14 amino acids.

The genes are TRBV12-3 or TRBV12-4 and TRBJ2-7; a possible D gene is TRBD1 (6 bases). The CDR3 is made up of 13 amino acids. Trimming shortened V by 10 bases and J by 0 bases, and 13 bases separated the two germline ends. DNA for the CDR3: TGTGCCACAAACTCGGACAGCTCCTACGAGCAGTACTTC. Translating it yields CATNSDSSYEQYF.

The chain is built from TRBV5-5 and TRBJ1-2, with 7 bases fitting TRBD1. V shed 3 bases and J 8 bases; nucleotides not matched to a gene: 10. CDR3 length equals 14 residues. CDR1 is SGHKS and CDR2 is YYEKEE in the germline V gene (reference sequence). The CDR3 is CASSSLGQPGGYTF. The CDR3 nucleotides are TGTGCCAGCAGCTCACTGGGACAGCCGGGGGGCTACACCTTC.

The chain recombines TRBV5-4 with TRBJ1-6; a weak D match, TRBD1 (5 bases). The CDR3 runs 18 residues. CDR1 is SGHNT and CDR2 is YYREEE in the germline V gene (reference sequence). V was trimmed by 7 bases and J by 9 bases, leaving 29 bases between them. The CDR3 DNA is TGTGCCAGCGGAAAGATCGGGACGGAGCTTATCCGGAGTTCACCCCTCCACTTT. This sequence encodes CASGKIGTELIRSSPLHF.

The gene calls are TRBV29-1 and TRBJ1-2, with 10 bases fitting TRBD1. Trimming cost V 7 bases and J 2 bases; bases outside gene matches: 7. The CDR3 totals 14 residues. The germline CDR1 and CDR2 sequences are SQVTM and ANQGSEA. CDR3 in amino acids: CSATRQGANYGYTF. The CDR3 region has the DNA TGCAGCGCGACCCGACAGGGGGCAAACTATGGCTACACCTTC.

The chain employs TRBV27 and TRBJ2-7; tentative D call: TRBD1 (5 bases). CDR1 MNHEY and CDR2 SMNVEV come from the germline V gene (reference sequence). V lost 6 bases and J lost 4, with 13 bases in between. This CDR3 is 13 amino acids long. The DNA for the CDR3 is TGTGCCAGCAGCCCAGACCAGGGTTACGAGCAGTACTTC. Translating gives CASSPDQGYEQYF.

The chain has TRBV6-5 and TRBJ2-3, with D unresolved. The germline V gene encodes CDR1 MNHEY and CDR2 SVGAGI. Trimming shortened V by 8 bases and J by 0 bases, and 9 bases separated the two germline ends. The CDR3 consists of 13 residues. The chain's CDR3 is CASAQMSTDTQYF. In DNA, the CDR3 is TGTGCCAGCGCCCAGATGAGCACAGATACGCAGTATTTT.